These 27 T cell receptor beta chains originate from one sample sequenced in a study of identifying expanded T cells in peripheral blood. Some clones are missing from TCRdb's copy, which holds only in-frame ones; the method was immunoSEQ multiplex PCR. The repertoire holds around 100,000 clones, with roughly 89% as singletons. What was sequenced was blood. Receptor source: a person aged 18-70 years in good health.

This clone was detected a few times. Other DNA sequences in the sample encode the same CDR3. The chain recombines TRBV5-6 with TRBJ1-1; D is unclear. Germline assignment: CDR1 SGHDT and CDR2 YYEEEE. Trimming stripped 1 base from V and 1 base from J, with 5 bases between. The CDR3 length is 13 residues. The CDR3 region is CASSLSPNTEAFF. The CDR3 DNA reads TGTGCCAGCAGCTTGTCTCCGAACACTGAAGCTTTCTTT.

J is TRBJ1-2 and V is TRBV10-3; no reliable D call. Germline V gene data show CDR1 as ENHRY and CDR2 as SYGVKD. This CDR3 is built from 17 residues. The V end was cut by 2 bases, the J end by 8 bases, with 24 bases between. DNA of the CDR3: TGTGCCATCAGTGAGACTTTACTCCGGGCCCGGACCGGGGGCTACACCTTC. Protein sequence: CAISETLLRARTGGYTF.

The chain recombines TRBV11-2 with TRBJ2-1; possible D gene TRBD2, 7 bases. This CDR3 is built from 14 residues. The germline gives CDR1 SGHAT, CDR2 FQNNGV. V was trimmed by 1 base and J by 8 bases, leaving 12 bases between them. CDR3 sequence reads: CASSLGRGPYEQFF. The CDR3 coding sequence is TGTGCCAGCAGCTTAGGGCGGGGGCCGTATGAGCAGTTCTTC.

This clone was recorded only once. The chain recombines TRBV28 with TRBJ2-1, with 12 nucleotides matching TRBD2. Trimming at V came to 1 base and at J to 4 bases, leaving 11 bases not matched to a gene. Germline lookup yields CDR1 MDHEN and CDR2 SYDVKM. The CDR3 is made up of 19 amino acids. The CDR3 loop reads CASSLFRLAGGPRYNEQFF. The CDR3 DNA sequence: TGTGCCAGCAGTTTATTCAGGCTAGCGGGGGGGCCGCGTTACAATGAGCAGTTCTTC.

The chain is built from TRBV6-5 and TRBJ1-5; D remains ambiguous. The CDR3 loop spans 12 amino acids. The germline CDR1 and CDR2 sequences are MNHEY and SVGAGI. The ends were cut back, 6 bases at V and 5 bases at J, with 8 bases in the middle. CDR3 sequence reads: CASSRADQPQHF. DNA of the CDR3: TGTGCCAGCAGCCGAGCCGATCAGCCCCAGCATTTT.

The chain couples TRBV13 to TRBJ2-7, with TRBD1 matching 7 bases. Germline values: CDR1 PRHDT, CDR2 FYEKMQ (reference sequence). This CDR3 has 14 amino acids. Trimming at V came to 3 bases and at J to 3 bases, leaving 5 bases not matched to a gene. Here the CDR3 DNA reads TGTGCCAGCAGCTTTTCGGGACAGCTCTACGAGCAGTACTTC. This codes for CASSFSGQLYEQYF. The full variable domain, rest sourced from reference TRBV13 and TRBJ2-7, is AAGVIQSPRHLIKEKRETATLKCYPIPRHDTVYWYQQGPGQDPQFLISFYEKMQSDKGSIPDRFSAQQFSDYHSELNMSSLELGDSALYFCASSFSGQLYEQYFGPGTRLTVT.

The rearrangement joins TRBV4-3 to TRBJ1-4; D gene uncertain. There are 17 residues in the CDR3. Looked up from germline, CDR1 is LGHNA and CDR2 is YSLEER. With 2 bases removed from V and 0 bases from J, the gap between germline ends came to 13 bases. The CDR3 loop reads CASSQWAGKSTNEKLFF. The CDR3 DNA sequence: TGCGCCAGCAGCCAATGGGCAGGAAAATCAACTAATGAAAAACTGTTTTTT.

This sequence joins TRBV28 and TRBJ1-2; 9 positions agree with TRBD1. V gave up 5 bases and J gave up 5 bases; unmatched junction bases: 3. The CDR3 consists of 13 residues. Looked up from germline, CDR1 is MDHEN and CDR2 is SYDVKM. The chain's CDR3 is CASSLDRGYGYTF. The DNA of the CDR3 is TGTGCCAGCAGTCTTGACAGGGGGTATGGCTACACCTTC.

The chain combines TRBV15 with TRBJ2-5; 10 bases match TRBD1. Germline lookup yields CDR1 LNHNV and CDR2 YYDKDF (reference sequence). The CDR3 extends over 15 amino acids. The junction had 10 bases not matched to a gene; V was cut back by 6 bases and J by 6 bases. In nucleotides, the CDR3 is TGTGCCACCAGAAGCCGGGACAGGGGATTCCAGACCCAGTACTTC. Translated, it gives CATRSRDRGFQTQYF.

This chain joins TRBV7-2 and TRBJ2-1, with 10 bases fitting TRBD2. This CDR3 is built from 17 residues. Germline assignment: CDR1 SGHTA and CDR2 FQGNSA. Unmatched junction bases numbered 10, after V lost 4 bases and J lost 4 bases. The CDR3 nucleotides read TGTGCCAGCAGCTACGCCGGGCTAGCGGGGGTTTACAATGAGCAGTTCTTC. This translates into CASSYAGLAGVYNEQFF. Combining the CDR3 with reference TRBV7-2 and TRBJ2-1 gives the whole variable domain GAGVSQSPSNKVTEKGKDVELRCDPISGHTALYWYRQSLGQGLEFLIYFQGNSAPDKSGLPSDRFSAERTGGSVSTLTIQRTQQEDSAVYLCASSYAGLAGVYNEQFFGPGTRLTVL.

The chain couples TRBV6-5 to TRBJ1-1; 7 bases line up with TRBD1. This CDR3 spans 13 amino acids. CDR1 MNHEY and CDR2 SVGAGI come from the germline V gene. The J segment lost 7 bases and the V segment lost 4 bases, leaving 6 bases of the junction unmatched. The CDR3 region has the DNA TGTGCCAGCAGTTTAACAGGGGCCGATGAAGCTTTCTTT. Encoded protein: CASSLTGADEAFF.

The chain uses TRBV13 and TRBJ2-2; no clear D. Germline CDR1 PRHDT, CDR2 FYEKMQ (reference sequence). The CDR3 contains 12 residues. The V end was cut by 5 bases, the J end by 5 bases, with 6 bases between. The DNA of the CDR3 is TGTGCCAGCAGCAAATCAACCGGGGAGCTGTTTTTT. Residues: CASSKSTGELFF. The variable domain in full, with the rest retrieved from reference TRBV13 and TRBJ2-2, is AAGVIQSPRHLIKEKRETATLKCYPIPRHDTVYWYQQGPGQDPQFLISFYEKMQSDKGSIPDRFSAQQFSDYHSELNMSSLELGDSALYFCASSKSTGELFFGEGSRLTVL.

This clone showed up just once. This CDR3 reads CASSFWDTHTEAFF. The DNA for the CDR3 is TGTGCCAGCAGCTTTTGGGACACCCACACTGAAGCTTTCTTT. V usage is TRBV7-2 and J usage is TRBJ1-1; tentative D call: TRBD1 (6 bases). V lost 3 bases and J 3 bases, leaving 11 bases between the germline ends. The V gene's germline CDR1 is SGHTA and CDR2 FQGNSA. The CDR3 loop spans 14 amino acids.

The rearrangement joins TRBV11-2 to TRBJ1-2; 8 nucleotides match TRBD1. The germline gives CDR1 SGHAT, CDR2 FQNNGV. CDR3 length: 15 residues. J lost 5 bases, V lost 4 bases, and 9 bases had no gene match. Written as DNA, the CDR3 is TGTGCCAGCAGCTATTGGACAGGGCGAGATTATGGCTACACCTTC. This translates into CASSYWTGRDYGYTF.

This clone appeared a single time. The chain couples TRBV7-9 to TRBJ2-7, with D unresolved. Trimming took 5 bases from V and 5 from J, leaving 13 bases between them. CDR1 SEHNR and CDR2 FQNEAQ come from the germline V gene (reference sequence). CDR3 size: 13 residues. The CDR3 coding sequence is TGTGCCAGCAGCCCTGGAAGTTCCGACGAGCAGTACTTC. Its protein is CASSPGSSDEQYF.

This chain connects TRBV18 to TRBJ2-7; possibly TRBD1 or TRBD2 for D (5 bases each). Deletions cut 2 bases from V and 7 bases from J, with 15 bases between. The CDR3 is 14 residues long. Germline lookup yields CDR1 KGHSH and CDR2 LQKENI. The DNA of the CDR3 is TGTGCCAGCTCACCAAAGGGACCACCGGGGGAGCAGTACTTC. Protein: CASSPKGPPGEQYF.

This clone was picked up a small number of times. Other DNA sequences of this sample code for an identical CDR3. The chain couples TRBV15 to TRBJ1-2, with unresolved D. The germline V gene has CDR1 LNHNV and CDR2 YYDKDF (reference sequence). The CDR3 length is 13 residues. The V and J ends lost 1 base and 2 bases respectively, with 5 bases between them. CDR3 DNA sequence: TGTGCCACCAGCAGAGGAACCAACTATGGCTACACCTTC. Its translation: CATSRGTNYGYTF.

Only one count was recorded for this clone. The chain uses TRBV6-5 and TRBJ2-2; D is undetermined. There are 15 residues in the CDR3. The ends were cut back, 0 bases at V and 5 bases at J, with 10 bases in the middle. Germline V gives CDR1 MNHEY, CDR2 SVGAGI. The CDR3 nucleotides read TGTGCCAGCAGTTACTCGATGGGCTGGACCGGGGAGCTGTTTTTT. Its protein is CASSYSMGWTGELFF.

In DNA, the CDR3 is TGCGCCAGCAGCTTAGGCTATAATTCACCCCTCCACTTT. This sequence encodes CASSLGYNSPLHF. The chain has TRBV5-1 and TRBJ1-6; no definite D call. CDR3 length: 13 residues. The V end lost 2 bases, the J end lost 3 bases, and 3 bases lay between the germline ends. The germline CDR1 and CDR2 sequences are SGHRS and YFSETQ. The variable domain in full, completed from reference TRBV5-1 and TRBJ1-6, reads KAGVTQTPRYLIKTRGQQVTLSCSPISGHRSVSWYQQTPGQGLQFLFEYFSETQRNKGNFPGRFSGRQFSNSRSEMNVSTLELGDSALYLCASSLGYNSPLHFGNGTRLTVT.

Remarks on this clone: Sequence at one end of the junction differs from germline and may be a read error. The rearrangement joins TRBV30 to TRBJ1-5; D remains ambiguous. The CDR3 spans 11 residues. Germline V gene data show CDR1 as GTSNPN and CDR2 as SVGIG (reference sequence). This CDR3 is CAWSARQEIGF. The CDR3 nucleotides read TGTGCCTGGAGTGCCAGGCAGGAGATCGGTTTT.

This rearrangement joins TRBV7-6 to TRBJ2-7; no clear D. The V end lost 1 base, the J end lost 5 bases, and 12 bases lay between the germline ends. In germline, CDR1 is SGHVS, CDR2 FNYEAQ. The CDR3 length is 14 residues. CDR3 in amino acids: CASSLGGPPDEQYF. The CDR3 DNA reads TGTGCCAGCAGCTTAGGTGGGCCCCCCGACGAGCAGTACTTC.

This chain connects TRBV2 to TRBJ1-1; D is ambiguous. The V and J ends lost 4 bases and 10 bases respectively, with 10 bases between them. The length of the CDR3 is 11 residues. Germline loops: CDR1 SNHLY, CDR2 FYNNEI. CDR3 protein: CASSVGFVAFF. The CDR3 DNA is TGTGCCAGCAGTGTGGGTTTTGTAGCTTTCTTT.

This clone was counted a single time. This chain links TRBV4-2 with TRBJ2-2; D could derive from TRBD1 or TRBD2 (6 bases each). CDR1 and CDR2 (germline): LGHNA, YNFKEQ. The V end lost 1 base, the J end lost 6 bases, and 15 bases lay between the germline ends. The length of the CDR3 is 16 residues. CDR3 nucleotide sequence: TGTGCCAGCAGCCAAGGCCCGCAAGGGGGGCCCGGGGAGCTGTTTTTT. This encodes CASSQGPQGGPGELFF.

The rearrangement uses TRBV30 and TRBJ1-6; D unclear. Per the germline V gene, CDR1 is GTSNPN and CDR2 is SVGIG (reference sequence). V dropped 0 bases and J dropped 0 bases, with 9 bases sitting between them. This CDR3 comprises 16 residues. Here the CDR3 reads CAWSVGQPSYNSPLHF. CDR3 nucleotides: TGTGCCTGGAGTGTGGGTCAACCCTCCTATAATTCACCCCTCCACTTT.

This rearrangement joins TRBV30 to TRBJ2-1; no definite D call. CDR1 is GTSNPN and CDR2 is SVGIG in the germline V gene (reference sequence). The CDR3 spans 14 residues. V was clipped by 1 base and J by 6 bases, with 13 bases between them. The CDR3 DNA is TGTGCCTGGAGTGCCGGCTGGGGTTCCAATGAGCAGTTCTTC. It specifies CAWSAGWGSNEQFF.

This chain connects TRBV27 to TRBJ2-3, with TRBD1 matching over 7 bases. Germline V gene lookup returns CDR1 MNHEY and CDR2 SMNVEV (reference sequence). Trimming cost V 4 bases and J 0 bases; bases outside gene matches: 4. The CDR3 contains 15 residues. This chain's CDR3 is CASSSTGLSTDTQYF. As DNA, the CDR3 is TGTGCCAGCAGTTCGACAGGGCTTAGCACAGATACGCAGTATTTT.

J is TRBJ1-3 and V is TRBV30; D remains ambiguous. Germline CDR1 reads GTSNPN; CDR2 reads SVGIG (reference sequence). The CDR3 covers 11 residues. Trimming removed 2 bases at V and 5 bases at J, with 4 bases between. CDR3: CAWSFRNTIYF. CDR3 nucleotides: TGTGCCTGGAGTTTCAGAAACACCATATATTTT.